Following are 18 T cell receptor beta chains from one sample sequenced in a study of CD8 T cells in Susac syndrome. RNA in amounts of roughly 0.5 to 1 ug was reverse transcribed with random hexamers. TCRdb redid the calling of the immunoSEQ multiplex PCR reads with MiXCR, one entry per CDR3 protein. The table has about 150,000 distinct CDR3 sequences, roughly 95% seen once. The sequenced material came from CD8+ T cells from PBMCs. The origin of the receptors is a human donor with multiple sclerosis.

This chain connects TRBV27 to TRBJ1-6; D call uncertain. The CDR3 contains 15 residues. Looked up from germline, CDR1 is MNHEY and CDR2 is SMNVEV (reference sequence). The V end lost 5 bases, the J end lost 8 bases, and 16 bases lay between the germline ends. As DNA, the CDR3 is TGTGCCAGCAGTCCCTCCGGCGGGTTGTATTCACCCCTCCACTTT. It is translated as CASSPSGGLYSPLHF.

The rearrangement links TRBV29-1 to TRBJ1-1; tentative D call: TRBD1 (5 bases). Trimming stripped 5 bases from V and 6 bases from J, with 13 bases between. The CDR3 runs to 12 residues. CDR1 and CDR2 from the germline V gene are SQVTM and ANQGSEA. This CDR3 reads CSVSRGEAEAFF. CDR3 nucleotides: TGCAGCGTTAGTCGGGGGGAGGCTGAAGCTTTCTTT.

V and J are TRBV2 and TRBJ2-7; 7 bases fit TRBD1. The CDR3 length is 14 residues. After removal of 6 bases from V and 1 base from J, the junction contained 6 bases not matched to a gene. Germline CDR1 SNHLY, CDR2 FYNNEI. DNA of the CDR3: TGTGCCAGCAGCTACCGGGACAGTTCCTACGAGCAGTACGTC. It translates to CASSYRDSSYEQYV.

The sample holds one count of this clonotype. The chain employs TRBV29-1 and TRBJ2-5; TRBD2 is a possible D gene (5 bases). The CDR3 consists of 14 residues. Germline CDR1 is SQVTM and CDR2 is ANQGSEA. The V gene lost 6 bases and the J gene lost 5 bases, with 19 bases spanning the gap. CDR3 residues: CSVDPGMGEETQYF. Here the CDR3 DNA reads TGCAGCGTGGACCCGGGGATGGGAGAGGAGACCCAGTACTTC.

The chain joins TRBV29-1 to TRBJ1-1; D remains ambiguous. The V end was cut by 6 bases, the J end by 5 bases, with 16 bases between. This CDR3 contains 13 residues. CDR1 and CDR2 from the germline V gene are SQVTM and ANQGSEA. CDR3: CSVKAPAGTEAFF. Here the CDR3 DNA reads TGCAGCGTCAAGGCCCCCGCCGGGACTGAAGCTTTCTTT.

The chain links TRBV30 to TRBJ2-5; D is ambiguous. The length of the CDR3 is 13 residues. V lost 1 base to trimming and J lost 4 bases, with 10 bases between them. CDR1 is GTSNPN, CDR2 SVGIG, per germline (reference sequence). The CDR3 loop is CAWSESSGETQYF. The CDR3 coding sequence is TGTGCCTGGAGTGAGAGCTCGGGAGAGACCCAGTACTTC.

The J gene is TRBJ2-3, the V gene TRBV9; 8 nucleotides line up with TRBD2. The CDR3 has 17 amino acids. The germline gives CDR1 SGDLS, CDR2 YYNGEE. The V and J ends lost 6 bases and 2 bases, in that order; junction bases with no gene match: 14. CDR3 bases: TGTGCCAGCACCCCCACGGGGGGGCGGGGTTCCACAGATACGCAGTATTTT. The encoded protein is CASTPTGGRGSTDTQYF.

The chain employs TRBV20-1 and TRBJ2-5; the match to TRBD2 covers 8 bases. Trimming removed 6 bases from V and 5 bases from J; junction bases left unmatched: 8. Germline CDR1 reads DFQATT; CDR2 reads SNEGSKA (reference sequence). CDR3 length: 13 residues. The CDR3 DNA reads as TGCAGTGCCGATTTGGGGACTAGGGAGACCCAGTACTTC. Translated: CSADLGTRETQYF.

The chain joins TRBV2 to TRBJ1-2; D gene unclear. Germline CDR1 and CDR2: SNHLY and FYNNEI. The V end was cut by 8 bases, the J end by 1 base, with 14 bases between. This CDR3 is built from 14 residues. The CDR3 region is CASVEGGNNYGYTF. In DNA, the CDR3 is TGTGCCAGCGTTGAAGGCGGAAATAACTATGGCTACACCTTC.

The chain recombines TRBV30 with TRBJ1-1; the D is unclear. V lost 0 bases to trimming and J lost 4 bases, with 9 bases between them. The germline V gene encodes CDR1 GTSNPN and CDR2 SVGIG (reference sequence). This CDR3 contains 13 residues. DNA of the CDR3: TGTGCCTGGAGTGTCATGGTCGGCACTGAAGCTTTCTTT. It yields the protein CAWSVMVGTEAFF.

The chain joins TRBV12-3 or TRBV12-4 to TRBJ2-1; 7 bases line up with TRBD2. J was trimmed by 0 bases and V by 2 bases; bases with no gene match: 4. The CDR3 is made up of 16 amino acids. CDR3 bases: TGTGCCAGCAGTTTATCCGGGGGGAGCTCCTACAATGAGCAGTTCTTC. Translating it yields CASSLSGGSSYNEQFF.

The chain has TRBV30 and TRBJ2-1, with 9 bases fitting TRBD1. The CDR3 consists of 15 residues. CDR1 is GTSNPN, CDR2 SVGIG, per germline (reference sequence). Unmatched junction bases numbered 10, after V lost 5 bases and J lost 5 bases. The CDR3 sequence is CAWDMGQGFHNEQFF. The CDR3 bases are TGTGCCTGGGACATGGGACAGGGTTTCCACAATGAGCAGTTCTTC.

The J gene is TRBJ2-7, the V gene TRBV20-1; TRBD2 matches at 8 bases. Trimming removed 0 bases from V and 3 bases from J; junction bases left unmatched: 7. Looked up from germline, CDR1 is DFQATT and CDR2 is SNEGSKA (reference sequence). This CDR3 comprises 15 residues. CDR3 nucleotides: TGCAGTGCTAGAGATTTAGAGCGGGGGCTCTACGAGCAGTACGTC. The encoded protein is CSARDLERGLYEQYV.

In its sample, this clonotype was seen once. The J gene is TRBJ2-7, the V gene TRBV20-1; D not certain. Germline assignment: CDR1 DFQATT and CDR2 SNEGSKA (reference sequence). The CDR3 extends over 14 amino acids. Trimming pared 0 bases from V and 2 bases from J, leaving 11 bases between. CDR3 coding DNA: TGCAGTGCTAGAGACCCGACATCTCCCTACGAGCAGTACTTC. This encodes CSARDPTSPYEQYF.

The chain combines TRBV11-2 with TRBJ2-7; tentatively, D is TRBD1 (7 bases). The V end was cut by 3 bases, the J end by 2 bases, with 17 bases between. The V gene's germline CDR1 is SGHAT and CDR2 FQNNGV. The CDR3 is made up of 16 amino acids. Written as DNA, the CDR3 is TGTGCCAGCAGCTTTCAGGGGGGCGCTTCCCCCTACGAGCAGTACTTC. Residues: CASSFQGGASPYEQYF.

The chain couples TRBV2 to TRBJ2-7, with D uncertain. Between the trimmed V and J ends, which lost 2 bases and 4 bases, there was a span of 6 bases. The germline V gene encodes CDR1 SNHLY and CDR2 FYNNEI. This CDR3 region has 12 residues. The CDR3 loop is CASSEITYEQYV. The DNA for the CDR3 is TGTGCCAGCAGTGAAATTACGTACGAGCAGTACGTC.

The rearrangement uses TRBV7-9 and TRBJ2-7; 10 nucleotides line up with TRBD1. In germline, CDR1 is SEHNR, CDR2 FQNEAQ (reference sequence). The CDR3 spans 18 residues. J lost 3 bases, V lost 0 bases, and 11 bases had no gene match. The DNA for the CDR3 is TGTGCCAGCAGCTTAGCTCCGCTACCGGGACAGGGGTACTACGAGCAGTACTTC. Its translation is CASSLAPLPGQGYYEQYF.

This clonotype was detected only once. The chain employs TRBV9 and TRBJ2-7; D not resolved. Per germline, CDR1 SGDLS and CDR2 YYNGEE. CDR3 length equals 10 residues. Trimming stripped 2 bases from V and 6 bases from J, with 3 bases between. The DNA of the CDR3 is TGTGCCAGCAGCGTGGGCGAGCAGTACTTC. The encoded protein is CASSVGEQYF.